The subject of this entry is one TCR beta chain. The record originates from a study of blood T cell repertoires in COVID-19. About the study: COVID-19 samples collected from the United States, Italy and Spain covered acute and convalescent phases. In each case, the material was cDNA or gDNA derived from T cells, B-cell-depleted T cells, or PBMCs.

Germline V gene sequence: CDR1 SGHNT, CDR2 YENEEA. Trimming pared 1 base from V and 6 bases from J, leaving 7 bases between. This CDR3 contains 13 residues. Original handling: Cell counts per sample came from amplifying reference gene primers. Profiled with immunoSEQ multiplex PCR; TCRdb holds only in-frame clones, not every one. V, J and clone size are those of that table, while D and trimming were read from the DNA. The sample lists about 110,000 clones; about three quarters were seen once. Source material: peripheral blood. The receptor's source is an elderly woman with active or convalescent COVID-19. The V gene is TRBV11-3, the J gene TRBJ2-1; D remains ambiguous. The CDR3 spells CASSLVYLNEQFF. The DNA for the CDR3 is TGTGCCAGCAGCTTAGTCTACCTCAATGAGCAGTTCTTC.